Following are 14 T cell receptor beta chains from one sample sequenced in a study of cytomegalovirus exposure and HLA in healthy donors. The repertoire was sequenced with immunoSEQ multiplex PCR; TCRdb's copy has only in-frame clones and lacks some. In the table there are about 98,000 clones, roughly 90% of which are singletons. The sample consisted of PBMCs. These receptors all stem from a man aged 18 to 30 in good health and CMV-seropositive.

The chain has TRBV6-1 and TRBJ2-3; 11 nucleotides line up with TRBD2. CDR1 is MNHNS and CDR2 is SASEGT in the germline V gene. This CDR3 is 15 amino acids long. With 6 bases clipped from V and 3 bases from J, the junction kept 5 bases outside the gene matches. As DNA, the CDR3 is TGTGCCAGCAGACCCGGGACTAGCGGTACAGATACGCAGTATTTT. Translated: CASRPGTSGTDTQYF.

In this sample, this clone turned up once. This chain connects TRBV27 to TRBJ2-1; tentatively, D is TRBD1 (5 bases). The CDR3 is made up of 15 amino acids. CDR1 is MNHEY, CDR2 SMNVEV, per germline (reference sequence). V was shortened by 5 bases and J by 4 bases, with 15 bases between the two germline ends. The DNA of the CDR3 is TGTGCCAGCAGTCTAGGGGCGGAACCTTACAATGAGCAGTTCTTC. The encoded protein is CASSLGAEPYNEQFF.

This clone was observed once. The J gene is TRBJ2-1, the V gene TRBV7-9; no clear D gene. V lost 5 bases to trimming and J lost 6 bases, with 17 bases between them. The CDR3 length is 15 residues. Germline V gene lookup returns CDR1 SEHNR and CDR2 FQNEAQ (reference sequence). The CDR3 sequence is CASSTRGSSGNEQFF. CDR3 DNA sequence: TGTGCCAGCAGCACACGTGGCTCCAGTGGCAATGAGCAGTTCTTC. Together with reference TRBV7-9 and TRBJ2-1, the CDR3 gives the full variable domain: DTGVSQNPRHKITKRGQNVTFRCDPISEHNRLYWYRQTLGQGPEFLTYFQNEAQLEKSRLLSDRFSAERPKGSFSTLEIQRTEQGDSAMYLCASSTRGSSGNEQFFGPGTRLTVL.

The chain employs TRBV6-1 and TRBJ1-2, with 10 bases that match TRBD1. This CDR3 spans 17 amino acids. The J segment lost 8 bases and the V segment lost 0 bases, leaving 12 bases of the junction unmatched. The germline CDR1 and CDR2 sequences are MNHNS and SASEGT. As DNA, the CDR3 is TGTGCCAGCAGTGAAGCTACGCGGGACAGGGGTCTGCGCGGCTACACCTTC. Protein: CASSEATRDRGLRGYTF.

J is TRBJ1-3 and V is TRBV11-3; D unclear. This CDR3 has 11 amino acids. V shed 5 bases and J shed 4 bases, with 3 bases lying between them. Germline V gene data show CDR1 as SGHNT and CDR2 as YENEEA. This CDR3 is CASSLGNTIYF. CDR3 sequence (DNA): TGTGCCAGCAGCCTCGGAAACACCATATATTTT.

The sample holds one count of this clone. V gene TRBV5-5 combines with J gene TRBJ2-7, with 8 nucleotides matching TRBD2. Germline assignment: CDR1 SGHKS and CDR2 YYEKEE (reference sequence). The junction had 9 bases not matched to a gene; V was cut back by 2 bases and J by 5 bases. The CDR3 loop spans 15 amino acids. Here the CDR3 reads CASSFSGIALDEQYF. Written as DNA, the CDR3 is TGTGCCAGCAGCTTTAGCGGGATAGCTCTCGACGAGCAGTACTTC.

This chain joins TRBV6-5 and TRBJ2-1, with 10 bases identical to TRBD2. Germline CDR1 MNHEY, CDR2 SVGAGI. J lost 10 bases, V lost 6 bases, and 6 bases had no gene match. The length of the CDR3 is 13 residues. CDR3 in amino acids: CASSRTSGNEQFF. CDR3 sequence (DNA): TGTGCCAGCAGCCGGACTAGCGGAAACGAGCAGTTCTTC.

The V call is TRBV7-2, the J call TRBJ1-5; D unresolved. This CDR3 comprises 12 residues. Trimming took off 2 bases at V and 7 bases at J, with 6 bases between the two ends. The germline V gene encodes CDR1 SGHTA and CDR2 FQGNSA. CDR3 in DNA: TGTGCCAGCAGCTTATTCTCCCAGCCCCAGCATTTT. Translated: CASSLFSQPQHF.

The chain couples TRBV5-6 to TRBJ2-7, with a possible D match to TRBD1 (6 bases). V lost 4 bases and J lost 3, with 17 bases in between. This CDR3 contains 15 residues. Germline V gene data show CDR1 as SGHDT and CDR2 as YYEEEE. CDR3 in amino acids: CASSGGHQNIYEQYF. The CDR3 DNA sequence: TGTGCCAGCAGCGGGGGACACCAAAATATCTACGAGCAGTACTTC.

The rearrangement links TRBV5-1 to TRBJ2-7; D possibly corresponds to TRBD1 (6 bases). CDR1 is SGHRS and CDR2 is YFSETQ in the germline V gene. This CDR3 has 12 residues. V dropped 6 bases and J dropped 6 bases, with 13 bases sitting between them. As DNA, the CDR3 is TGCGCCAGCACCATGGGCAGGGGCGAGCAGTACTTC. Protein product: CASTMGRGEQYF.

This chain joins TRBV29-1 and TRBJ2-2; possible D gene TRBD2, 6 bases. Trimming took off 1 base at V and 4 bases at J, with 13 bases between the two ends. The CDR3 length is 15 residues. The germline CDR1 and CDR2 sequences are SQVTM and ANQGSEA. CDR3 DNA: TGCAGCGTTGAAGGAATGGGGGGTATCACCGGGGAGCTGTTTTTT. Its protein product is CSVEGMGGITGELFF.

CDR3 in amino acids: CASSLGYEAFF. The CDR3 region has the DNA TGTGCCAGCAGCTTAGGTTATGAAGCTTTCTTT. The chain combines TRBV7-8 with TRBJ1-1; D is uncertain. V was clipped by 1 base and J by 7 bases, with 4 bases between them. This CDR3 is 11 amino acids long. Germline-derived CDR1 and CDR2 are SGHVS and FQNEAQ.

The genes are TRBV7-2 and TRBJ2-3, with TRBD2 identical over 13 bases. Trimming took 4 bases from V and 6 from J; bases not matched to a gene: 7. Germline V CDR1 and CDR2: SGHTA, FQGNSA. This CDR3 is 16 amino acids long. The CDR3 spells CASSSNRTSGSDTQYF. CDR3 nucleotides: TGTGCCAGCAGCTCCAACCGGACTAGCGGGAGTGATACGCAGTATTTT.

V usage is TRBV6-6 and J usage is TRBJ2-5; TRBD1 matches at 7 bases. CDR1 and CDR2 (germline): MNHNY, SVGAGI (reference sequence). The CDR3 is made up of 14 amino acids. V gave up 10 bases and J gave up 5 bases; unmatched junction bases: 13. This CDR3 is CATKGASDGETQYF. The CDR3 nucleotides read TGTGCCACGAAGGGGGCTAGTGATGGGGAGACCCAGTACTTC.